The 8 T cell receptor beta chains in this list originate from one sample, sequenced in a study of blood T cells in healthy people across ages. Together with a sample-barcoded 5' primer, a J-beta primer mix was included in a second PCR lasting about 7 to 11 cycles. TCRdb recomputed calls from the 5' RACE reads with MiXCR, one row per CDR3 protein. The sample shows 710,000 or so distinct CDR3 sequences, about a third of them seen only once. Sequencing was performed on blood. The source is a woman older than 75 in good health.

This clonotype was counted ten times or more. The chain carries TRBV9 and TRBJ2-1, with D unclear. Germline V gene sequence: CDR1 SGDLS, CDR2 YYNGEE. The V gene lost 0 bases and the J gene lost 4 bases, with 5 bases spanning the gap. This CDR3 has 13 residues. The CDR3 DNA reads TGTGCCAGCAGCGTAGAGGAGTACAATGAGCAGTTCTTC. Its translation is CASSVEEYNEQFF.

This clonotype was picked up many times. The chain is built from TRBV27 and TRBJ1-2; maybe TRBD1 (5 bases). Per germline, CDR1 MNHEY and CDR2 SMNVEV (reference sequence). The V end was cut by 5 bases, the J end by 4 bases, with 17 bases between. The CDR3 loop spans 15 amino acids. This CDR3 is CASSPPRAQGYGYTF. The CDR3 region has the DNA TGTGCCAGCAGTCCACCCCGGGCTCAGGGCTATGGCTACACCTTC.

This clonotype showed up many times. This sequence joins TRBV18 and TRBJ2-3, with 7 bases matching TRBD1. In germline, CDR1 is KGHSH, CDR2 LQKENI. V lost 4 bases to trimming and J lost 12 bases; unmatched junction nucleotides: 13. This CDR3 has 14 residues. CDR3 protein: CASSLSTGQPSQYF. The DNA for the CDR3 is TGTGCCAGCTCACTAAGCACGGGACAGCCTTCCCAGTATTTT. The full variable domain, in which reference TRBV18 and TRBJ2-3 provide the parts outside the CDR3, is NAGVMQNPRHLVRRRGQEARLRCSPMKGHSHVYWYRQLPEEGLKFMVYLQKENIIDESGMPKERFSAEFPKEGPSILRIQQVVRGDSAAYFCASSLSTGQPSQYFGPGTRLTVL.

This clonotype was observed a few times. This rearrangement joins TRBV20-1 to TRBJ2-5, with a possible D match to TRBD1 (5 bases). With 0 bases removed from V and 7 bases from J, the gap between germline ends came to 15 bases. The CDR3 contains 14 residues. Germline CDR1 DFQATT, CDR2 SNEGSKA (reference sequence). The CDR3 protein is CSAREEAGWTTQYF. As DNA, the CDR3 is TGCAGTGCTAGAGAGGAAGCAGGGTGGACGACCCAGTACTTC.

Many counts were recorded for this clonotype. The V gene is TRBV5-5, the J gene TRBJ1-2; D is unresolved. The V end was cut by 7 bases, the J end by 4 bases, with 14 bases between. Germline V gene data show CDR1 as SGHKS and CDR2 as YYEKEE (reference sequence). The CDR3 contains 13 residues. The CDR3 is CASGPSSFYGYTF. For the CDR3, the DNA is TGTGCCAGCGGCCCCAGTAGCTTCTATGGCTACACCTTC.

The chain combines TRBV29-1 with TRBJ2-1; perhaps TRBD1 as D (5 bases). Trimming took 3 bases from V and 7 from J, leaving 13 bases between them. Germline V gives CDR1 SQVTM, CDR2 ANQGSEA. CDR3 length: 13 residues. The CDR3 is CSVDRAVLNEQFF. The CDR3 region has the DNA TGCAGCGTTGACAGGGCCGTTTTGAATGAGCAGTTCTTC.

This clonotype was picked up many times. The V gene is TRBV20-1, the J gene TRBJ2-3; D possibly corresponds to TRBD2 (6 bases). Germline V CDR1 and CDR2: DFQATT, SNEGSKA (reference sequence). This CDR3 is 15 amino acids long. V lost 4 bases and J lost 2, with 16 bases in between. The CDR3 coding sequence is TGCAGTGCTACTGGTTTGGACTATTCCACAGATACGCAGTATTTT. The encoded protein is CSATGLDYSTDTQYF.

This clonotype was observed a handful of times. CDR3 sequence (DNA): TGCGCCAGCAGCCCCATCCGGGTGGTGAACACTGAAGCTTTCTTT. It specifies CASSPIRVVNTEAFF. The chain is built from TRBV5-1 and TRBJ1-1; D is ambiguous. Trimming removed 4 bases from V and 0 bases from J, with 13 bases in between. Germline loops: CDR1 SGHRS, CDR2 YFSETQ. This CDR3 comprises 15 residues. The full variable domain, completed using reference TRBV5-1 and TRBJ1-1, is KAGVTQTPRYLIKTRGQQVTLSCSPISGHRSVSWYQQTPGQGLQFLFEYFSETQRNKGNFPGRFSGRQFSNSRSEMNVSTLELGDSALYLCASSPIRVVNTEAFFGQGTRLTVV.